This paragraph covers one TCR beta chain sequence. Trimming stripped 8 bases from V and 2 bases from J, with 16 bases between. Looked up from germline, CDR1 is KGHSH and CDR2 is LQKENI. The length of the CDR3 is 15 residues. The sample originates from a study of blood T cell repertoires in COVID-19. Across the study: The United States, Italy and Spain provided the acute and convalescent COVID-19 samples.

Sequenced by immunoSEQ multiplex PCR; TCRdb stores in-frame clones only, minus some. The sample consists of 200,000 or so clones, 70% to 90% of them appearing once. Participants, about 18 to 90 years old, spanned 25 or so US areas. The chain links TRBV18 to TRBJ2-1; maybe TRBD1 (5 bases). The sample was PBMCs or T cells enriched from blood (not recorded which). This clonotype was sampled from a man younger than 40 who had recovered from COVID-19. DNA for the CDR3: TGTGCCAGCCGTGAGAGTCCAGGGACCTACAATGAGCAGTTCTTC. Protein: CASRESPGTYNEQFF.